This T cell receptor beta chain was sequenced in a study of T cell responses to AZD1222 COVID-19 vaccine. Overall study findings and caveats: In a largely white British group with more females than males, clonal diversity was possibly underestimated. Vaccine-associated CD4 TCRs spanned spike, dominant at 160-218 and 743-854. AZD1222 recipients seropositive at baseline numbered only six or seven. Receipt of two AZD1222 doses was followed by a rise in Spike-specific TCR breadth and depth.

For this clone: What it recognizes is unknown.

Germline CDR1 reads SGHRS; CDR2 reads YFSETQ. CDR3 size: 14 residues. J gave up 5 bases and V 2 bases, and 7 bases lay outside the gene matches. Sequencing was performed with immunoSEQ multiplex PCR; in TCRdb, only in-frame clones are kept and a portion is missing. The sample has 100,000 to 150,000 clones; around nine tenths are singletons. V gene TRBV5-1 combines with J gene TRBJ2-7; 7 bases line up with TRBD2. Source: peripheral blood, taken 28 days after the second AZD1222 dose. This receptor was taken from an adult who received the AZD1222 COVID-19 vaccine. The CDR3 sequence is CASSLIAGVDEQYF. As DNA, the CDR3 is TGCGCCAGCAGCTTAATAGCGGGTGTCGACGAGCAGTACTTC.